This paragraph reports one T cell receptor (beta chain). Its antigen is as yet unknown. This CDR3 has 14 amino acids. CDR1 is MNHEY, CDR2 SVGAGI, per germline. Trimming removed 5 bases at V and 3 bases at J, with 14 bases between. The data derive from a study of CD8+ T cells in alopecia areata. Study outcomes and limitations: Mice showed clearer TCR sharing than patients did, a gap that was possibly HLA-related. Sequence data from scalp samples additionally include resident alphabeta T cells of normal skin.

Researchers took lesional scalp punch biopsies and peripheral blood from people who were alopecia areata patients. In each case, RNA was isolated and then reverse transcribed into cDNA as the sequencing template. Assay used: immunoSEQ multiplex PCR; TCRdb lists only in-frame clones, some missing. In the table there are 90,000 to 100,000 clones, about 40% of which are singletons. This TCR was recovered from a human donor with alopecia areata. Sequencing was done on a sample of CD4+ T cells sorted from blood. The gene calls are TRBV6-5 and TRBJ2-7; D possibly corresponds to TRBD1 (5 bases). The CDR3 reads CASSNRGFNYEQYF. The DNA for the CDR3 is TGTGCCAGCAGTAATAGGGGTTTTAACTACGAGCAGTACTTC.